Listed below are T cell receptor beta chains from one sample, sequenced in a study of T cell responses to AZD1222 COVID-19 vaccine. Profiling relied on immunoSEQ multiplex PCR, and the TCRdb table lists in-frame clones only, not all of them. The sample shows more than 100,000 clones, over 75% of them seen only once. The specimen comprised peripheral blood, sampled on day 0 of AZD1222 vaccination. Every receptor here comes from an adult in good health. Each CDR3 is given with its conserved first and last residue. Each record gives: CDR3 protein, J gene, clone size, V gene, D gene. The D gene is left open where the match is weak. Clone size is given for some rows only: seen once, a few or many times, or a class if the clone is expanded.

CDR3aa: CASRTGTTNEQFF
j_gene: TRBJ2-1
abundance: .
v_gene: TRBV19
d_gene: TRBD2

CDR3aa: CASSLIGGGVSPLHF
j_gene: TRBJ1-6
abundance: .
v_gene: TRBV28
d_gene: .

CDR3aa: CASSDMNTGTGEQYF
j_gene: TRBJ2-7
abundance: .
v_gene: TRBV6-1
d_gene: .

CDR3aa: CASSPRGAGGYQPQHF
j_gene: TRBJ1-5
abundance: .
v_gene: TRBV28
d_gene: TRBD1

CDR3aa: CASSLVGQGRKGQYF
j_gene: TRBJ2-7
abundance: few
v_gene: TRBV5-6
d_gene: TRBD1

CDR3aa: CASSVGLAGYNEQFF
j_gene: TRBJ2-1
abundance: .
v_gene: TRBV9
d_gene: TRBD2

CDR3aa: CASSSGGQYEQYF
j_gene: TRBJ2-7
abundance: .
v_gene: TRBV5-4
d_gene: .

CDR3aa: CASSLPQGISEQYF
j_gene: TRBJ2-7
abundance: once
v_gene: TRBV5-1
d_gene: .

CDR3aa: CAISDYGKSEAFF
j_gene: TRBJ1-1
abundance: .
v_gene: TRBV10-3
d_gene: .

CDR3aa: CASSRQGSYGYTF
j_gene: TRBJ1-2
abundance: .
v_gene: TRBV28
d_gene: TRBD1